The 21 T cell receptor beta chains below come from one sample, sequenced in a study of quantifying T cell responses using KT2 cells. Study details: RNA was reverse transcribed with TCR alpha and beta constant-region primers.

A single-stranded UMI oligo with SP2 sequence was ligated to cDNA 3' ends. The first PCR ran about 4 cycles with an equimolar RC1.1 and RC1.2 beta primer mix. TCRdb re-called the UMI-ligation and nested PCR reads through MiXCR, storing one row per CDR3 protein. The sample shows some 33,000 distinct CDR3 sequences, about 9.4% of them seen only once. Sample: PBMCs spiked with cells of the T cell clone KT2. Receptors originate from a human donor.

This clonotype was counted ten times or more. The chain couples TRBV6-5 to TRBJ1-6; D is ambiguous. From germline, CDR1 is MNHEY and CDR2 SVGAGI. V was trimmed by 4 bases and J by 9 bases, leaving 10 bases between them. The CDR3 consists of 13 residues. In DNA, the CDR3 is TGTGCCAGCAGTTGGATAGGTCGTTCACCCCTCCACTTT. This gives the protein CASSWIGRSPLHF.

The CDR3 spells CASSLGVAGVYQETQYF. The CDR3 DNA reads as TGTGCCAGCAGCTTAGGGGTAGCGGGAGTATACCAAGAGACCCAGTACTTC. This chain links TRBV11-2 with TRBJ2-5, with TRBD2 matching over 9 bases. Unmatched junction bases numbered 6, after V lost 1 base and J lost 0 bases. Germline lookup yields CDR1 SGHAT and CDR2 FQNNGV. The length of the CDR3 is 17 residues.

The chain combines TRBV14 with TRBJ1-2, with a possible D match to TRBD1 (6 bases). The germline gives CDR1 SGHDN, CDR2 FVKESK. CDR3 length: 13 amino acids. Deletions cut 5 bases from V and 7 bases from J, with 14 bases between. The CDR3 DNA is TGTGCCAGCAGCTTCAACAGGGTTGGTGGCTACACCTTC. Translating gives CASSFNRVGGYTF.

The chain joins TRBV2 to TRBJ2-5; D remains unclear. Deletions cut 6 bases from V and 5 bases from J, with 13 bases between. Germline V gene data show CDR1 as SNHLY and CDR2 as FYNNEI. There are 13 residues in the CDR3. The CDR3 region is CASSPKRVETQYF. CDR3 DNA: TGTGCCAGCAGCCCGAAGCGAGTTGAGACCCAGTACTTC.

This clonotype was counted only a few times. V gene TRBV15 combines with J gene TRBJ2-5; TRBD2 matches at 8 bases. Germline CDR1 reads LNHNV; CDR2 reads YYDKDF (reference sequence). V lost 1 base, J lost 8 bases, and 6 bases stayed unmatched. The CDR3 is made up of 14 amino acids. DNA for the CDR3: TGTGCCACCAGCAGAGCTACCGGGGGGGAAACCCAGTACTTC. It codes for CATSRATGGETQYF.

The genes are TRBV12-3 or TRBV12-4 and TRBJ2-7; 13 bases map to TRBD2. The CDR3 runs to 17 residues. The junction had 7 bases not matched to a gene; V was cut back by 4 bases and J by 1 base. CDR3 amino acids: CASSYGLAGEASYEQYF. The CDR3, as DNA: TGTGCCAGCAGTTACGGACTAGCGGGGGAGGCTTCCTACGAGCAGTACTTC.

This clonotype was counted between two and nine times. The gene calls are TRBV6-2 or TRBV6-3 and TRBJ2-1, with 7 bases identical to TRBD2. Germline V gene lookup returns CDR1 MNHEY and CDR2 SVGEGT. With 5 bases clipped from V and 6 bases from J, the junction kept 10 bases outside the gene matches. This CDR3 region has 15 residues. The CDR3 reads CASSRGEEEVNEQFF. The CDR3 coding sequence is TGTGCCAGCAGTCGGGGGGAGGAGGAAGTCAATGAGCAGTTCTTC.

This clonotype was observed a handful of times. The chain is built from TRBV5-1 and TRBJ2-2; D call uncertain. The CDR3 has 15 residues. The germline V gene has CDR1 SGHRS and CDR2 YFSETQ. Deletions cut 0 bases from V and 4 bases from J, with 10 bases between. The DNA for the CDR3 is TGCGCCAGCAGCTTGGGTGGACGGAGCACCGGGGAGCTGTTTTTT. Protein: CASSLGGRSTGELFF.

This clonotype was seen only a few times. The chain carries TRBV7-9 and TRBJ2-3, with unresolved D. Per germline, CDR1 SEHNR and CDR2 FQNEAQ (reference sequence). The germline V and J ends were trimmed by 6 bases and 6 bases, with 19 bases remaining between them. The CDR3 runs to 15 residues. The CDR3 nucleotides are TGTGCCAGCAGTACTTGGTCGGCCCGCAGGGATACGCAGTATTTT. Residues: CASSTWSARRDTQYF.

V gene TRBV12-3 or TRBV12-4 combines with J gene TRBJ2-5; 8 positions agree with TRBD1. V trimming: 5 bases; J trimming: 2 bases; junction bases outside the gene matches: 7. The CDR3 loop spans 15 amino acids. DNA for the CDR3: TGTGCCAGCAGTCTCTCCGGGACAGGTCAAGAGACCCAGTACTTC. It yields the protein CASSLSGTGQETQYF.

This chain links TRBV4-3 with TRBJ1-1; D might be TRBD1 (5 bases). Germline-derived CDR1 and CDR2 are LGHNA and YSLEER. This CDR3 comprises 16 residues. V shed 4 bases and J shed 0 bases, with 15 bases lying between them. The CDR3 region has the DNA TGCGCCAGCAGCCCCCTGCTAGGGGCCCTGAACACTGAAGCTTTCTTT. It codes for CASSPLLGALNTEAFF.

The gene calls are TRBV5-1 and TRBJ1-1; perhaps TRBD1 as D (5 bases). The CDR3 spans 17 residues. CDR1 is SGHRS, CDR2 YFSETQ, per germline. Between the trimmed V and J ends, which lost 0 bases and 1 base, there was a span of 16 bases. The CDR3 coding sequence is TGCGCCAGCAGCTTGGATCGGGCGGGGGGACCGAACACTGAAGCTTTCTTT. Translation gives CASSLDRAGGPNTEAFF.

This chain uses TRBV5-1 with TRBJ2-5, with D perhaps matching TRBD2 (5 bases). The V gene's germline CDR1 is SGHRS and CDR2 YFSETQ. The CDR3 is made up of 14 amino acids. V was trimmed by 1 base and J by 0 bases, leaving 7 bases between them. The DNA of the CDR3 is TGCGCCAGCAGCTTGTCGGGGAACCAAGAGACCCAGTACTTC. It is translated as CASSLSGNQETQYF.

This clonotype was observed at least ten times. This rearrangement joins TRBV7-2 to TRBJ2-1; 7 nucleotides align to TRBD2. CDR1 and CDR2 (germline): SGHTA, FQGNSA. The CDR3 is 17 amino acids. The trim removed 4 bases at V and 3 bases at J, leaving 12 bases unmatched. CDR3 sequence reads: CASSSPPGGGVYNEQFF. CDR3 nucleotides: TGTGCCAGCAGCTCCCCCCCTGGGGGGGGGGTCTACAATGAGCAGTTCTTC. Together with reference TRBV7-2 and TRBJ2-1, the CDR3 gives the full variable domain: GAGVSQSPSNKVTEKGKDVELRCDPISGHTALYWYRQSLGQGLEFLIYFQGNSAPDKSGLPSDRFSAERTGGSVSTLTIQRTQQEDSAVYLCASSSPPGGGVYNEQFFGPGTRLTVL.

V and J are TRBV12-3 or TRBV12-4 and TRBJ2-3, with 9 bases lining up with TRBD1. V lost 8 bases and J lost 4; bases outside the gene matches: 7. The CDR3 is made up of 14 amino acids. The CDR3 protein is CASAGTGKADTQYF. The CDR3 nucleotides read TGTGCCAGCGCCGGGACAGGGAAAGCAGATACGCAGTATTTT.

V and J are TRBV7-9 and TRBJ2-4, with D uncertain. Between the trimmed V and J ends, which lost 2 bases and 0 bases, there was a span of 11 bases. There are 16 residues in the CDR3. The germline gives CDR1 SEHNR, CDR2 FQNEAQ (reference sequence). CDR3 bases: TGTGCCAGCAGCTTACCCTACCCCGCAGCCAAAAACATTCAGTACTTC. Translation: CASSLPYPAAKNIQYF.

The rearrangement joins TRBV9 to TRBJ2-1, with 8 bases matching TRBD2. The V and J ends lost 0 bases and 11 bases, in that order; junction bases with no gene match: 7. This CDR3 spans 14 amino acids. Germline CDR1 reads SGDLS; CDR2 reads YYNGEE. CDR3 DNA sequence: TGTGCCAGCAGCGTAGAGAGCGGGGGAGGGAAGCAGTTCTTC. Translation gives CASSVESGGGKQFF.

This clonotype is deemed medium-sized. V is TRBV2 and J is TRBJ1-5, with TRBD1 matching over 8 bases. With V trimmed by 7 bases and J by 1 base, 6 bases remained unmatched. The CDR3 has 15 residues. Germline values: CDR1 SNHLY, CDR2 FYNNEI. CDR3 DNA sequence: TGTGCCAGCAAGCCGGACAGGGTGAGCAATCAGCCCCAGCATTTT. It codes for CASKPDRVSNQPQHF.

This chain uses TRBV2 with TRBJ2-1; D perhaps matches TRBD1 (5 bases). V lost 5 bases to trimming and J lost 7 bases, with 15 bases between them. Per germline, CDR1 SNHLY and CDR2 FYNNEI. This CDR3 is built from 14 residues. CDR3 residues: CASSQGNWVNEQFF. In DNA form, the CDR3 reads TGTGCCAGCAGTCAGGGAAACTGGGTGAATGAGCAGTTCTTC.

This chain uses TRBV2 with TRBJ2-3, with D perhaps matching TRBD1 or TRBD2 (7 bases each). This CDR3 is 15 amino acids long. Germline V gene sequence: CDR1 SNHLY, CDR2 FYNNEI. The germline V and J ends were trimmed by 2 bases and 0 bases, with 9 bases remaining between them. CDR3 loop: CASSEQGGSTDTQYF. DNA for the CDR3: TGTGCCAGCAGTGAACAGGGGGGGAGCACAGATACGCAGTATTTT.

This clonotype was counted many times. The V call is TRBV5-1, the J call TRBJ2-1; 7 bases fit TRBD1. Germline CDR1 is SGHRS and CDR2 is YFSETQ. The CDR3 totals 13 residues. V lost 3 bases to trimming and J lost 10 bases; unmatched junction nucleotides: 7. CDR3 in amino acids: CASSSDRAGEQFF. CDR3 DNA: TGCGCCAGCAGCTCTGACAGGGCGGGCGAGCAGTTCTTC.